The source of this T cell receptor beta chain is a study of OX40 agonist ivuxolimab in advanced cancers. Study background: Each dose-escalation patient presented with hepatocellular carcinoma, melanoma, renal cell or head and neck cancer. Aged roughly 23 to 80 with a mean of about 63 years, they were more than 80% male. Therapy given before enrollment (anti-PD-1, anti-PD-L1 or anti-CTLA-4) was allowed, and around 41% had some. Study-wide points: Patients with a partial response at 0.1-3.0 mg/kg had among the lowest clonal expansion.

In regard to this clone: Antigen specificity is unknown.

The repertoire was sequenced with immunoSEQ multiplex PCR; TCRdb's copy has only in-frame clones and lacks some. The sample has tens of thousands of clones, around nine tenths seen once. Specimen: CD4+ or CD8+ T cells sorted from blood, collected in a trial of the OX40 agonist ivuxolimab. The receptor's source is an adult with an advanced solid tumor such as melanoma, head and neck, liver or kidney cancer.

In nucleotides, the CDR3 is TGTGCCAGCAGCGACGGAAACAATCAGCCCCAGCATTTT. Protein: CASSDGNNQPQHF. The V gene is TRBV7-7, the J gene TRBJ1-5; the D is unclear. The V and J ends lost 5 bases and 3 bases respectively, with 8 bases between them. Per the germline V gene, CDR1 is SSHAT and CDR2 is FNYEAQ (reference sequence). The CDR3 spans 13 residues. The full variable domain, in which reference TRBV7-7 and TRBJ1-5 provide the parts outside the CDR3, is GAGVSQSPRYKVTKRGQDVTLRCDPISSHATLYWYQQALGQGPEFLTYFNYEAQPDKSGLPSDRFSAERPEGSISTLTIQRTEQRDSAMYRCASSDGNNQPQHFGDGTRLSIL.